Listed here is a single TCR beta chain. Seattle's cohort entered during active infection and was followed longitudinally. The sample belongs to a study of blood T cell repertoires in COVID-19. Turning to the study itself: Samples representing acute and convalescent COVID-19 were sourced from the United States, Italy and Spain. Sources were T cells, B-cell-depleted T cells, or PBMCs; the material itself was cDNA or gDNA.

Germline-derived CDR1 and CDR2 are MGHDK and SYGVNS. The CDR3 contains 15 residues. V was pared by 7 bases and J by 0 bases, with 15 bases between. In the authors' workflow: Nucleated cell number was recorded as an estimate derived from reference gene primer amplification. This table comes from immunoSEQ multiplex PCR, and its TCRdb copy is limited to in-frame clones, with some not included. V, J and clone size are taken as reported in that table, and D and trimming were inferred from the DNA itself. The repertoire holds about 160,000 clones, with 75% to 85% as singletons. The sample consisted of peripheral blood. The V and J genes are TRBV25-1 and TRBJ1-1; a possible D gene is TRBD1 (5 bases). The TCR comes from a woman between 55 and 75 years old with COVID-19, enrolled during active disease. CDR3 bases: TGTGCCAGCAAAGGACAAGGACCCTTGAACACTGAAGCTTTCTTT. Its protein product is CASKGQGPLNTEAFF.